This T cell receptor beta chain stems from a study of T cells after yellow fever vaccination. Study-level findings and limits: Overall, a small share of clonotypes was seen in both CD4 and CD8 compartments.

The germline CDR1 and CDR2 sequences are SGHRS and YFSETQ. V gave up 0 bases and J gave up 8 bases; unmatched junction bases: 10. The CDR3 consists of 16 residues. Universal primer sites and UMIs were introduced during 5'RACE template-switching synthesis of TCR cDNA. TCRdb re-analysed the 5' RACE reads in MiXCR, keeping a single row per CDR3 protein. The data contain 450,000 to 550,000 distinct CDR3 sequences, about a fifth of them singletons. A word on this clonotype: No antigen is known for it.

The sequence was collected from a man younger than 35 who received the YFV17D yellow fever vaccine. Sequencing was performed on PBMCs, taken about 21 days after the first yellow fever vaccination. The V and J genes are TRBV5-1 and TRBJ1-2, with 10 bases that match TRBD1. CDR3 loop: CASSLVAGQGLRGYTF. The CDR3, as DNA: TGCGCCAGCAGCTTGGTAGCGGGACAGGGGTTGAGAGGCTACACCTTC.